The subject of this entry is one T cell receptor beta chain. The antigen is not known. The data are from a study of cytomegalovirus exposure and HLA in healthy donors. The study, taken as a whole, reports: Solely CMV serostatus was available to characterize immune exposure.

The study ran its PCR with 60 Vbeta and 13 Jbeta primers. The assay was immunoSEQ multiplex PCR, and TCRdb's table has in-frame clones only and misses some. Here the sample spans over 80,000 clones, approximately 80% being singletons. CDR3 length: 16 residues. V gave up 0 bases and J gave up 5 bases; unmatched junction bases: 6. CDR1 SGHRS and CDR2 YFSETQ come from the germline V gene. The chain couples TRBV5-1 to TRBJ2-1, with 9 bases lining up with TRBD2. This clonotype originated in a man aged 30-40 years in good health and CMV-seropositive. Sequencing was performed on PBMCs. The CDR3 protein is CASSLGGSGSHNEQFF. DNA of the CDR3: TGCGCCAGCAGCTTGGGTGGTAGCGGGAGCCACAATGAGCAGTTCTTC.